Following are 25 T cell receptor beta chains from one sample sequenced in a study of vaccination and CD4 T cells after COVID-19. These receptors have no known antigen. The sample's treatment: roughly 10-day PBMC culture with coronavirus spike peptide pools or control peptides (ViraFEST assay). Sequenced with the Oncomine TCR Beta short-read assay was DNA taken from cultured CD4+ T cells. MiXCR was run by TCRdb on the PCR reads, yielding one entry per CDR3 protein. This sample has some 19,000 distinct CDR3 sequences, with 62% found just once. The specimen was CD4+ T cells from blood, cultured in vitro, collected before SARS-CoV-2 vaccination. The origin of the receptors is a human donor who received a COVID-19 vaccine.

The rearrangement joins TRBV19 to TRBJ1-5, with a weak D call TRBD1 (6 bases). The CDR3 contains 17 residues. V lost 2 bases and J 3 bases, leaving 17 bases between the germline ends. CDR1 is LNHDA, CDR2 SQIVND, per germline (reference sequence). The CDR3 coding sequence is TGTGCCAGTAGTATATACCCCAGGGGACGGAACAATCAGCCCCAGCATTTT. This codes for CASSIYPRGRNNQPQHF.

Here the CDR3 DNA reads TGTGCCAGCAACAGGGGAGCCGGGGAGCTGTTTTTT. Amino acids: CASNRGAGELFF. This chain links TRBV6-1 with TRBJ2-2; 7 bases map to TRBD1. The CDR3 extends over 12 amino acids. Trimming took 7 bases from V and 6 from J; bases not matched to a gene: 2. The germline CDR1 and CDR2 sequences are MNHNS and SASEGT.

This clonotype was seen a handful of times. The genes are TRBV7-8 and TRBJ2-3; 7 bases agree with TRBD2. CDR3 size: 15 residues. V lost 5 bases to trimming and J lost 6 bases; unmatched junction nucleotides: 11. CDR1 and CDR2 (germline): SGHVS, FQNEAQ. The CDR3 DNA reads TGTGCCAGCAGCGCCCGACTAGCCCCTCGGGATACGCAGTATTTT. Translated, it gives CASSARLAPRDTQYF.

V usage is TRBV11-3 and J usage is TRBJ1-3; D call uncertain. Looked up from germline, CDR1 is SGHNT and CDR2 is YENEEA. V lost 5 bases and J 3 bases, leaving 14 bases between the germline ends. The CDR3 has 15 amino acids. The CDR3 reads CASSPRGAGGNTIYF. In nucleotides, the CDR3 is TGTGCCAGCAGCCCACGAGGCGCGGGTGGAAACACCATATATTTT.

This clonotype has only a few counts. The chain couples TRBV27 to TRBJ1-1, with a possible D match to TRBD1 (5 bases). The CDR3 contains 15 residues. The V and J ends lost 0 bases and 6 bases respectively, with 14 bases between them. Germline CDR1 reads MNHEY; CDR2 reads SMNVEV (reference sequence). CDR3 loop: CASSLSWGGRAEAFF. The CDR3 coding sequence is TGTGCCAGCAGTTTATCGTGGGGGGGGAGGGCTGAAGCTTTCTTT.

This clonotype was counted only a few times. The DNA of the CDR3 is TGTGCCAGCAGGGTACAGGGTGGTGTGTGGAATTCACCCCTCCACTTT. Residues: CASRVQGGVWNSPLHF. The chain uses TRBV2 and TRBJ1-6, with D possibly being TRBD1 (6 bases). The CDR3 is 16 residues long. Between the trimmed V and J ends, which lost 6 bases and 7 bases, there was a span of 19 bases. Looked up from germline, CDR1 is SNHLY and CDR2 is FYNNEI. Variable domain in full (rest from reference TRBV2 and TRBJ1-6): EPEVTQTPSHQVTQMGQEVILRCVPISNHLYFYWYRQILGQKVEFLVSFYNNEISEKSEIFDDQFSVERPDGSNFTLKIRSTKLEDSAMYFCASRVQGGVWNSPLHFGNGTRLTVT.

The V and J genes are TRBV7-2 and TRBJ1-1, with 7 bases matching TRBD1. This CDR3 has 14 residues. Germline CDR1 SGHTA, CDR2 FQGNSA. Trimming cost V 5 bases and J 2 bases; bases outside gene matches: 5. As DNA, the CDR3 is TGTGCCAGCAGCCGTACAGGGGCCAACACTGAAGCTTTCTTT. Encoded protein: CASSRTGANTEAFF.

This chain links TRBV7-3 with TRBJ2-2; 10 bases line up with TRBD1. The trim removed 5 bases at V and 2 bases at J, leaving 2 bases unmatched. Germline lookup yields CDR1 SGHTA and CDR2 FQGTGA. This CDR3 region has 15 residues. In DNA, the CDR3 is TGTGCCAGCAGCCCGACAGGGGGCAACACCGGGGAGCTGTTTTTT. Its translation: CASSPTGGNTGELFF.

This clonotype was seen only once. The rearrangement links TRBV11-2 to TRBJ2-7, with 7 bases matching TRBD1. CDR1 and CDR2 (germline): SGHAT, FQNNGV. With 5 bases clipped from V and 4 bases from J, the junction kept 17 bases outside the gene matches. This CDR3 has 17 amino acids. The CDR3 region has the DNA TGTGCCAGCAGCCGAAGTACCCAGGGGGTAGCTAGGTACGAGCAGTACTTC. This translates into CASSRSTQGVARYEQYF.

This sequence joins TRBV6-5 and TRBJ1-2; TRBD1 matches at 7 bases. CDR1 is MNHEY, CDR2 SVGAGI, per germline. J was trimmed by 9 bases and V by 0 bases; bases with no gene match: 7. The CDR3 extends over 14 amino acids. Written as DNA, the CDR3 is TGTGCCAGCAGTTACTCGAGGGGACAGTGGAGCTACACCTTC. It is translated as CASSYSRGQWSYTF.

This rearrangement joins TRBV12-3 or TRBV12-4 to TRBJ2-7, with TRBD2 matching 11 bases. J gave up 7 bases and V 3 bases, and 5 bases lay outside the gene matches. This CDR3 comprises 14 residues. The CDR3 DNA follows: TGTGCCAGCAGTTTGACTAGCGGGGTAGAAGAGCAGTACTTC. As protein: CASSLTSGVEEQYF.

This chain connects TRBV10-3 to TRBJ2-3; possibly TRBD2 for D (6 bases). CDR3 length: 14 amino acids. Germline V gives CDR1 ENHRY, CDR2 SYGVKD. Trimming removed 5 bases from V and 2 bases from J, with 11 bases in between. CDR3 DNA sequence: TGTGCCATCAGTCCGGGACTTTCCACAGATACGCAGTATTTT. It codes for CAISPGLSTDTQYF.

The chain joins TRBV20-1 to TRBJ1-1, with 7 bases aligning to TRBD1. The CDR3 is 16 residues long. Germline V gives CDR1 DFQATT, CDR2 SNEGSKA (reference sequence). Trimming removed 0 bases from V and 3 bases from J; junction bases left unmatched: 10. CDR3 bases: TGCAGTGCTAGAGATTTGGGGCAGGGGGTTGACACTGAAGCTTTCTTT. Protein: CSARDLGQGVDTEAFF.

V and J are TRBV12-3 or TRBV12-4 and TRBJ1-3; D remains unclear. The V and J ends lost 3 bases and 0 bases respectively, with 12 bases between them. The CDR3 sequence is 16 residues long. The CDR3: CASSLVARSSGNTIYF. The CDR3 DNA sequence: TGTGCCAGCAGTTTGGTCGCCAGGTCCTCTGGAAACACCATATATTTT.

CDR3 nucleotides: TGCAGTGCTGCCCCCCCGTACGGCCTGAGCACTGAAGCTTTCTTT. Its translation: CSAAPPYGLSTEAFF. This sequence joins TRBV20-1 and TRBJ1-1, with D unresolved. CDR1 and CDR2 from the germline V gene are DFQATT and SNEGSKA (reference sequence). V gave up 5 bases and J gave up 4 bases, with 20 bases separating them. The CDR3 extends over 15 amino acids.

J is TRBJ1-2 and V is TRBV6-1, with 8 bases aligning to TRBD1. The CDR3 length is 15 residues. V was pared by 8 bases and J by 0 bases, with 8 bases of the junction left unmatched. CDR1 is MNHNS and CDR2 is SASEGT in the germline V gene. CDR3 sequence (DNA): TGTGCCAGCGGCGACAGGGGCGTAGCTAACTATGGCTACACCTTC. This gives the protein CASGDRGVANYGYTF.

This CDR3 is CASSLPGSSYEQYF. The CDR3 nucleotides read TGTGCCAGCAGCTTACCGGGTAGCTCCTACGAGCAGTACTTC. The V call is TRBV7-8, the J call TRBJ2-7, with D unclear. Germline V gives CDR1 SGHVS, CDR2 FQNEAQ. With 2 bases removed from V and 0 bases from J, the gap between germline ends came to 8 bases. This CDR3 contains 14 residues.

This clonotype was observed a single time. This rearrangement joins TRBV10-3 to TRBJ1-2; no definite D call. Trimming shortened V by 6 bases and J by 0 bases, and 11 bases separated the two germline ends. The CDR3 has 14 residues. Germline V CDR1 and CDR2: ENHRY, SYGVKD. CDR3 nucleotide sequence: TGTGCCATCAGGTCCCCGGGCTCTAACTATGGCTACACCTTC. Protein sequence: CAIRSPGSNYGYTF.

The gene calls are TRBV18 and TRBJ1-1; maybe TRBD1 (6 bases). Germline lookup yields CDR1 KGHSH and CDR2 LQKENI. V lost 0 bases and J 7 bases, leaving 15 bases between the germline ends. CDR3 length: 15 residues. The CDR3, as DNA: TGTGCCAGCTCACCACCAAACAGGGCAAGAGATGAAGCTTTCTTT. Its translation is CASSPPNRARDEAFF.

In DNA, the CDR3 is TGTGCCTGGGCGTCGGAACAGGATCATCAGCCCCAGCATTTT. It translates to CAWASEQDHQPQHF. The chain uses TRBV30 and TRBJ1-5; D may be TRBD1 (5 bases). The CDR3 loop spans 14 amino acids. The germline CDR1 and CDR2 sequences are GTSNPN and SVGIG (reference sequence). The ends were cut back, 5 bases at V and 5 bases at J, with 16 bases in the middle.

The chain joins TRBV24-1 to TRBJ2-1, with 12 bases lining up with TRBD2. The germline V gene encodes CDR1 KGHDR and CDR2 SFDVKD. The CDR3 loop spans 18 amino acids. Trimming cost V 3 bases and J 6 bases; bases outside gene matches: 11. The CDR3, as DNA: TGTGCCACCAGTGATCCGACTAGCGGGGGCCGTTCCGCCAATGAGCAGTTCTTC. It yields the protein CATSDPTSGGRSANEQFF.

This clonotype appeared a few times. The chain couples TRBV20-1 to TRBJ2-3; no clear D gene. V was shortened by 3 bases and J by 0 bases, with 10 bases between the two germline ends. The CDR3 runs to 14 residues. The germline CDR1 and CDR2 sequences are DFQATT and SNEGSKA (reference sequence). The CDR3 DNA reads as TGCAGTGCTAGGAGTCCGGAGAGCACAGATACGCAGTATTTT. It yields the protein CSARSPESTDTQYF.

The CDR3 reads CATSRDLAGGDNEQFF. The CDR3 region has the DNA TGTGCCACCAGCAGAGATCTAGCGGGGGGGGACAATGAGCAGTTCTTC. This chain uses TRBV15 with TRBJ2-1; TRBD2 matches 12 bases. V dropped 0 bases and J dropped 5; count of bases not matched to a gene: 2. CDR1 and CDR2 from the germline V gene are LNHNV and YYDKDF (reference sequence). The CDR3 consists of 16 residues.

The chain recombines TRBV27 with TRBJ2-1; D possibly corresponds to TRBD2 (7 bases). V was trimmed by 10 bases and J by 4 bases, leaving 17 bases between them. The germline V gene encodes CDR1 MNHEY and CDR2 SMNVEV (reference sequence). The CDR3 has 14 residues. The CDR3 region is CATTGGGAYNEQFF. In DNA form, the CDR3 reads TGTGCCACTACTGGGGGGGGGGCTTACAATGAGCAGTTCTTC.

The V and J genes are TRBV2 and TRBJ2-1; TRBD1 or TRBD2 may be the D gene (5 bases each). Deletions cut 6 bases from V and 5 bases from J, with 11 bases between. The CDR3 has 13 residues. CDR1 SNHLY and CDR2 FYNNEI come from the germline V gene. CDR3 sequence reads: CASSVGTNNEQFF. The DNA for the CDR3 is TGTGCCAGCAGCGTGGGGACCAACAATGAGCAGTTCTTC.